This is a list of T cell receptor beta chains from one sample in a study of molecular identifiers for immune sequencing clone quantification. MiXCR was run by TCRdb on the PCR reads, yielding one entry per CDR3 protein. The profile covers approximately 670,000 distinct CDR3 sequences, with about 20% appearing a single time and 0.7% to 1% taken by the ten largest. Sequencing was done on a sample of naive CD8+ T cells from blood, with Jurkat cell RNA spiked in. Source of these receptors: a human donor in good health. Some libraries in this study had Jurkat cell RNA spiked in. CDR3s include the opening cysteine and the closing phenylalanine or tryptophan. D genes are given only for firm matches. Clone sizes are given selectively: once, few, many, or a class where the clone is expanded.

j_call,d_call,clone_size,v_call,cdr3_length,cdr3_nt,cdr3_aa
TRBJ2-1,NA,many,TRBV5-1,14,TGCGCCAGCAGCTTGGAGGCAGGAGGGTTTGAGCAGTTCTTC,CASSLEAGGFEQFF
TRBJ1-2,NA,many,TRBV4-2,15,TGTGCCAGCAGCCAAGATCTTCCGGAGGGCCATGGCTACACCTTC,CASSQDLPEGHGYTF
TRBJ2-3,TRBD2,many,TRBV6-5,16,TGTGCCAGCAGGATTGGGACTAGCGGGAGTTCGAGTACGCAGTATTTT,CASRIGTSGSSSTQYF
TRBJ1-1,TRBD1,many,TRBV30,16,TGTGCCTGGAGTTCCCCGGGACAGGGTGCTGGGGACGAAGCTTTCTTT,CAWSSPGQGAGDEAFF
TRBJ2-1,TRBD2,NA,TRBV9,14,TGTGCCAGCGGGTCCGGGACTAGCTTCAATGAGCAGTTCTTC,CASGSGTSFNEQFF
TRBJ2-7,NA,many,TRBV5-5,12,TGTGCCAGCAGCTTGGCTGGTCCCGAGCAGTACTTC,CASSLAGPEQYF
TRBJ2-2,NA,many,TRBV29-1,15,TGCAGCGTCAAAGCGGGTGCGACGAACACCGGGGAGCTGTTTTTT,CSVKAGATNTGELFF
TRBJ2-1,NA,NA,TRBV14,16,TGTGCCAGCAGCCAAGATTGGCGGGACTCCTACAATGAGCAGTTCTTC,CASSQDWRDSYNEQFF
TRBJ2-7,NA,NA,TRBV6-1,15,TGTGCCAGCAGTGAAGCGAGGGCAGGGCCCTACGAGCAGTACTTC,CASSEARAGPYEQYF
TRBJ2-3,TRBD2,many,TRBV5-5,18,TGTGCCAGCAGCCCAGGACTAGCGGGAGGGCCTGGCTCAGATACGCAGTATTTT,CASSPGLAGGPGSDTQYF
TRBJ2-3,NA,few,TRBV20-1,13,TGCAGTGCTAGGACGAGGGGCACAGATACGCAGTATTTT,CSARTRGTDTQYF
TRBJ2-7,TRBD2,NA,TRBV12-3/TRBV12-4,15,TGTGCCAGCAGTTCGTCCTGGGGGGGATCCCACGAGCAGTACTTC,CASSSSWGGSHEQYF
TRBJ2-7,NA,many,TRBV6-5,14,TGTGCCAGCAGTTACTCTAGTTTTGGGGACGAGCAGTACTTC,CASSYSSFGDEQYF
TRBJ2-1,TRBD2,NA,TRBV9,18,TGTGCCAGCAGCGTAGTACCCCTCCTAGCGGGGGGGTCTGGAGAGCAGTTCTTC,CASSVVPLLAGGSGEQFF
TRBJ2-7,NA,NA,TRBV5-1,12,TGCGCCAGCAGCTTGAACGCCAACGAGCAGTACTTC,CASSLNANEQYF
TRBJ2-5,NA,NA,TRBV3-2,15,TGTGCCAGCAGCTCCATGAGCGGGGGGGGAGAGACCCAGTACTTC,CASSSMSGGGETQYF
TRBJ1-1,NA,few,TRBV4-3,15,TGCGCCAGCAGCCAAGATTCGGGAACGAACGCTGAAGCTTTCTTT,CASSQDSGTNAEAFF
TRBJ2-3,TRBD1,few,TRBV10-3,16,TGTGCCATCAGAGAGGAGACAGGGGTGAGTGCAGATACGCAGTATTTT,CAIREETGVSADTQYF
TRBJ2-1,TRBD1,many,TRBV28,14,TGTGCCAGCAGTTTCCGGACAGGGGATGGTGAGCAGTTCTTC,CASSFRTGDGEQFF
TRBJ2-7,NA,few,TRBV6-1,15,TGTGCCAGCAGTGTCGTTTGGGACTCCCCCTACGAGCAGTACTTC,CASSVVWDSPYEQYF
TRBJ2-5,TRBD1,NA,TRBV11-2,14,TGTGCCAGCAGCCGAGACAGGGAGTGGGAGACCCAGTACTTC,CASSRDREWETQYF
TRBJ2-7,NA,few,TRBV3-1,13,TGTGCCAGCAGCCCCCCAGCGAGTGACGAGCAGTACTTC,CASSPPASDEQYF
TRBJ2-5,NA,many,TRBV4-3,14,TGCGCCAGCAGCCAAGATCAGGAGGAAGAGACCCAGTACTTC,CASSQDQEEETQYF
TRBJ1-6,NA,NA,TRBV6-4,16,TGTGCCAGCAGTGAGCTCCCGGGACAAAGTAATTCACCCCTCCACTTT,CASSELPGQSNSPLHF
TRBJ2-7,NA,NA,TRBV28,15,TGTGCCAGCAGTTCCAGGGGTTTGCTATTCTACGAGCAGTACTTC,CASSSRGLLFYEQYF
TRBJ2-5,NA,many,TRBV5-8,13,TGTGCCAGCAGCTTGGGGGCGCAAGAGACCCAGTACTTC,CASSLGAQETQYF
TRBJ2-7,NA,NA,TRBV5-4,14,TGTGCCAACGGCCCACGACGATCACCTTACGAGCAGTACTTC,CANGPRRSPYEQYF
TRBJ2-7,TRBD1,NA,TRBV4-2,20,TGTGCCAGCAGCCAGATTCTAACCGGGACAGGCCATCTTCAATCCTACGAGCAGTACTTC,CASSQILTGTGHLQSYEQYF